This record covers a single T cell receptor (beta chain). This clone occurred a few times. Its specific antigen is unknown. No qualities accompany the bases; no much larger clone lies one base away. From each donor, a single peripheral blood sample of approximately 0.11 L on average was drawn into heparinised tubes. Naive, central memory, regulatory and stem cell-like memory CD4+ T cells were sorted on a BD FACSAria II using a panel including CD45RO, CCR7, CD25, CD127, CD95 and CD27. Purity was above 98% for every sorted population. Right away, PBMCs were isolated by Lymphoprep density gradient centrifugation and were stained directly, with no culture step. So that batch effects would be minimized, each experiment stained and sorted samples in pairs, pairing one healthy donor with one patient. This entry is derived from a study of beta chain features in type 1 diabetes (dated by TCRdb to the late 2010s). The study in broad terms: Patients and healthy donors did not differ in mean age, gender distribution, total cell number or subset yield. In the study, recently diagnosed type 1 diabetes patients and matched healthy donors were compared on the TCRB repertoires of their sorted circulating CD4+ T cell subsets. A total of 90 million to 130 million sorted cells were examined across all samples, and a strong correlation was observed between cell number per subset and RNA yield. Regulatory and stem cell-like memory subsets were obtained from only 8 patients and roughly 8 healthy donors, while naive and central memory subsets were obtained from all 30 or so donors. What the authors observed across the whole study: A moderate but significant shortening of TCRB CDR3 length was observed in type 1 diabetes patients in all four CD4+ subsets. Because the HLA sub-analyses included only small numbers of individuals, any influence of HLA type on TCRB rearrangement was left unresolved. At VDJ recombination sites, patients with type 1 diabetes made fewer insertions and deleted more nucleotides, a pattern implying thymic rearrangement abnormalities. Because cDNA was sequenced instead of genomic DNA, highly expressing activated cells could be over-represented, though the groups showed no difference in activation or CD3 levels. Shorter templates might have been favored by PCR, but patient and control samples were amplified and corrected together, so both groups would have been affected equally by any skew. The naive, central memory and regulatory TCRB repertoires appeared to resemble one another more closely among patients than among healthy donors.

The entire isolated RNA was reverse transcribed using the High Capacity cDNA Reverse Transcription Kit, and thus expressed TCRB transcripts were sequenced. Naive, central memory and regulatory T cell samples underwent deep immunoSEQ sequencing, averaging approximately 3.3 million total reads per sample. Sorted cells were lysed in RLT buffer, and RNA was extracted using DNase-treated RNeasy Micro or Mini kits according to cell number. Each cell subset was processed separately to prevent cross-contamination, with patient and healthy donor samples processed together. The immunoSEQ multiplex PCR was used to amplify TCRB sequences from cDNA, yielding 87-bp fragments that span the CDR3 region. The amplicons were sequenced using the Illumina HiSeq platform. The study's own analysis went as follows. Synthetic template baselines were used to correct PCR bias computationally, reads within Hamming distance 2 were collapsed, and singletons that could not be merged were discarded. Reads were aligned against IMGT so that V, D and J genes, CDR3 length and insertions or deletions at six rearrangement sites could be assigned. Clonotype counts were normalized to sorted cell number within each subset before computing true diversity and Gini coefficients with the tcR R package. The overlap coefficient, calculated on TCRB nucleotide sequences, was used to quantify repertoire sharing. TCRdb carries this immuneACCESS record with in-frame sequences only. Its versions omit some clonotypes, under half of them owing to an unresolved V gene in the studies checked, with the rest unexplained. The V and J calls and clone size were taken over from that table, and D and trimming were inferred from the DNA. Here the sample has 150,000 to 180,000 clones; about 8.1% occur a single time. 0.65% of the sample belongs to the ten largest clones.

According to the germline V gene, CDR1 reads SNHLY and CDR2 reads FYNNEI. The junction carries 16 bases between V and J, which are trimmed by 7 bases and 6 bases respectively. From its cysteine to its phenylalanine, the CDR3 spans 13 amino acids. CDR3 DNA is the only sequence kept; it has 39 bases, read in frame from the first base. The clonotype was recovered from a man in his late teens or twenties in good health. Sequencing was carried out using central memory CD4+ T cells from blood. The chain couples TRBV2 to TRBJ2-7; TRBD1 might be the D gene, on 8 matching bases. The sequenced DNA is TGTGCCAGCATGTTACAGGGGGAGGGCGAGCAGTACTTC. Its amino acids are CASMLQGEGEQYF.